These 6 T cell receptor beta chains were all obtained from the same sample, sequenced in a study of T cell repertoires in cytomegalovirus infection. TCRdb fed the reads into MiXCR, producing one record per CDR3 protein. Of around 300,000 distinct CDR3 sequences in the sample, 8% to 10% were seen once. The material sequenced was PBMCs. The source is a human donor in good health (CMV status not recorded). Some clones in this sample may be carry-over from other donors' samples.

This sequence joins TRBV11-3 and TRBJ2-7, with unresolved D. Germline V gene sequence: CDR1 SGHNT, CDR2 YENEEA. The CDR3 contains 13 residues. The ends were cut back, 4 bases at V and 4 bases at J, with 11 bases in the middle. The CDR3 bases are TGTGCCAGCAGCTCCCTCTTTCGGTACGAGCAGTACTTC. Translating it yields CASSSLFRYEQYF.

This clonotype was picked up many times. The V and J genes are TRBV7-9 and TRBJ1-2, with D uncertain. This CDR3 spans 14 amino acids. Germline CDR1 and CDR2: SEHNR and FQNEAQ (reference sequence). V was clipped by 1 base and J by 6 bases, with 12 bases between them. The CDR3 DNA reads as TGTGCCAGCAGCTTAGGAGGAAGGTACGATGGCTACACCTTC. Translating it yields CASSLGGRYDGYTF.

This clonotype occurred many times. V and J are TRBV7-2 and TRBJ1-5; D perhaps matches TRBD1 (5 bases). Germline CDR1 and CDR2: SGHTA and FQGNSA. This CDR3 contains 17 residues. V shed 0 bases and J shed 0 bases, with 12 bases lying between them. This CDR3 reads CASSLAGVQGSNQPQHF. CDR3 sequence (DNA): TGTGCCAGCAGCTTAGCGGGAGTCCAGGGTAGCAATCAGCCCCAGCATTTT.

This chain uses TRBV29-1 with TRBJ2-4; a weak D match, TRBD1 (6 bases). Germline CDR1 and CDR2: SQVTM and ANQGSEA. Trimming left V 2 bases short and J 2 bases short, with 10 bases between. This CDR3 is built from 14 residues. As DNA, the CDR3 is TGCAGCGTTGAAATTGGGACAACCAAAAACATTCAGTACTTC. Residues: CSVEIGTTKNIQYF.

This clonotype was counted at least ten times. V gene TRBV28 combines with J gene TRBJ2-3; D gene ambiguous. V gave up 2 bases and J gave up 1 base, with 13 bases separating them. The V gene's germline CDR1 is MDHEN and CDR2 SYDVKM. There are 16 residues in the CDR3. CDR3 sequence reads: CASSLSLLRGTDTQYF. CDR3 DNA: TGTGCCAGCAGTTTAAGCCTCCTCCGGGGCACAGATACGCAGTATTTT.

This clonotype was counted ten times or more. This chain joins TRBV12-3 or TRBV12-4 and TRBJ2-4, with 7 bases lining up with TRBD2. The length of the CDR3 is 13 residues. V trimming: 6 bases; J trimming: 1 base; junction bases outside the gene matches: 0. As DNA, the CDR3 is TGTGCCAGCAGGGGGGGGGCCAAAAACATTCAGTACTTC. This codes for CASRGGAKNIQYF.